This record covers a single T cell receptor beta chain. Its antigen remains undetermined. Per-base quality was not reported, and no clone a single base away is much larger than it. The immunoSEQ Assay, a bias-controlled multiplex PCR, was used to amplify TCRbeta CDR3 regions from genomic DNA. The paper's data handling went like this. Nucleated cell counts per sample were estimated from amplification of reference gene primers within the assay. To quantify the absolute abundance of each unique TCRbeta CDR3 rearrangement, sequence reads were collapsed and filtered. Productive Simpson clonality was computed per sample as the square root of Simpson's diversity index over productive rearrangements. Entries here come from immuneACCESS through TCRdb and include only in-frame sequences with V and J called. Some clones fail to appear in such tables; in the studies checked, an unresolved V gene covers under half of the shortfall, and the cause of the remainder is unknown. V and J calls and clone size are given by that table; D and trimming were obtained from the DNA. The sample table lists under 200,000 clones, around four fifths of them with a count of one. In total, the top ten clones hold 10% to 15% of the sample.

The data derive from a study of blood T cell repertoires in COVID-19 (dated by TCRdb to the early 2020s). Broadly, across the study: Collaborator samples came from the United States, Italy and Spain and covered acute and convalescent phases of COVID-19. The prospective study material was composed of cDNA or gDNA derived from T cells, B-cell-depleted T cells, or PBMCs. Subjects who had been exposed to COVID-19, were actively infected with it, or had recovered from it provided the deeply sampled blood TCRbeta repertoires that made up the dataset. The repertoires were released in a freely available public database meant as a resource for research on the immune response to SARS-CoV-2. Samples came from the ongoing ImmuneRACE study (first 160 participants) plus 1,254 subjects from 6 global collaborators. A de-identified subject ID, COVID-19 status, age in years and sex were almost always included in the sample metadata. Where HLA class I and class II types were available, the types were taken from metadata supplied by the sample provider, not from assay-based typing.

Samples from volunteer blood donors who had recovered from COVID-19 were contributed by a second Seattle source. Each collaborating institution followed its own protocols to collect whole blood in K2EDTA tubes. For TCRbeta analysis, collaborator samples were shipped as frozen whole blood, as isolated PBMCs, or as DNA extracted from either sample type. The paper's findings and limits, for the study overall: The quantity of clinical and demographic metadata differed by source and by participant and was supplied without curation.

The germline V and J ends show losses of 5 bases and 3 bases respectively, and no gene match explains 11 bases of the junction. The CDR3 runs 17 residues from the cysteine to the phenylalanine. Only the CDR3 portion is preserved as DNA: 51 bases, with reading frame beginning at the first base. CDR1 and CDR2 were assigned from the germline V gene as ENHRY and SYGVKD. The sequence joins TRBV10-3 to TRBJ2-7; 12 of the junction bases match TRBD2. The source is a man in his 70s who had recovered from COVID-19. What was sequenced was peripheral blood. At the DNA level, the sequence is TGTGCCATCAGTCAGGGGACTAGCGGGTCCGGCAGCTACGAGCAGTACTTC. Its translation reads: CAISQGTSGSGSYEQYF.